The clone carrying this TCR beta chain has only one observation. Data came from immunoSEQ multiplex PCR; TCRdb stores just in-frame clones and leaves some out. The sample records about 120,000 clones, 80% to 90% being singletons. The data are from a study of blood T cell repertoires in COVID-19. The CDR3 runs to 13 residues. CDR1 is GTSNPN and CDR2 is SVGIG in the germline V gene (reference sequence). V shed 5 bases and J 7 bases; nucleotides not matched to a gene: 7. This TCR derives from a woman between 45 and 65 years old with acute or convalescent COVID-19. V gene TRBV30 combines with J gene TRBJ1-5; 8 bases are a match to TRBD1. The sample consisted of peripheral blood. The CDR3 DNA is TGTGCCTGGGGACAGGGTCGTGGGCAGCCCCAGCATTTT. Translated, it gives CAWGQGRGQPQHF.